This paragraph reports one T cell receptor beta chain. This entry comes from a study of shared T cell receptors in the human thymus. Data came from immunoSEQ multiplex PCR; TCRdb stores just in-frame clones and leaves some out. This table holds roughly 710,000 clones, roughly 88% found once. The V gene end was trimmed by 4 bases and the J gene end by 1 base; junction bases not matched to a gene: 6. This CDR3 spans 15 amino acids. Germline V CDR1 and CDR2: SGHNT, YYREEE (reference sequence). The same sample was also studied in work on human thymus T cells. From that study: Infants served as donors; they were healthy and Finnish and were having corrective surgery for congenital heart defects.

This chain links TRBV5-4 with TRBJ2-3, with TRBD1 matching over 7 bases. Sequenced: thymocytes. This TCR came from a girl in the first two years of life with a congenital heart defect. The CDR3 region has the DNA TGTGCCAGCAGCCCACAGGGGTCGGGCACAGATACGCAGTATTTT. Translating it yields CASSPQGSGTDTQYF.